A single sample is the source of the 7 T cell receptor beta chains below, sequenced in a study of T cell repertoires in cytomegalovirus infection. TCRdb reprocessed the reads via MiXCR and lists one record per CDR3 protein. The sample has 50,000 or so distinct CDR3 sequences, 15% to 25% seen once. The antigens these receptors bind are not known. The sequencing here drew on CD8+ T cells from cultured PBMCs, taken from culture after CMV antigen stimulation. These receptors were taken from a human donor in good health (CMV status not recorded). Some clones in this sample may be carry-over from other donors' samples.

This clonotype was counted only a few times. V is TRBV11-3 and J is TRBJ2-1; 11 positions match TRBD2. The CDR3 is 18 residues long. The germline CDR1 and CDR2 sequences are SGHNT and YENEEA. The trim removed 1 base at V and 3 bases at J, leaving 8 bases unmatched. CDR3 in amino acids: CASSLGGGLADFYNEQFF. CDR3 sequence (DNA): TGTGCCAGCAGCTTAGGGGGGGGACTAGCGGACTTCTACAATGAGCAGTTCTTC.

This rearrangement joins TRBV27 to TRBJ2-1; TRBD2 matches at 10 bases. V was clipped by 6 bases and J by 7 bases; unmatched bases: 6. Germline V gene sequence: CDR1 MNHEY, CDR2 SMNVEV (reference sequence). This CDR3 is 14 amino acids long. The CDR3 bases are TGTGCCAGCAGCCTAGGACTAGCGGTTAATGAGCAGTTCTTC. The encoded protein is CASSLGLAVNEQFF.

The V and J genes are TRBV5-4 and TRBJ1-4; D is ambiguous. Germline CDR1 SGHNT, CDR2 YYREEE (reference sequence). The V and J ends lost 0 bases and 8 bases respectively, with 11 bases between them. CDR3 length: 14 amino acids. The CDR3 spells CASSLGGPGEKLFF. In DNA, the CDR3 is TGTGCCAGCAGCTTGGGCGGTCCGGGAGAAAAACTGTTTTTT.

This clonotype showed up just a few times. The rearrangement links TRBV28 to TRBJ2-2; D not certain. The V and J ends lost 2 bases and 4 bases respectively, with 8 bases between them. Per germline, CDR1 MDHEN and CDR2 SYDVKM. The CDR3 contains 14 residues. The CDR3 nucleotides are TGTGCCAGCAGTTTAGTGGCGAGCACCGGGGAGCTGTTTTTT. As protein: CASSLVASTGELFF.

Concerning this clonotype: Being one base from a much bigger clone, this may be a read error. This chain links TRBV11-2 with TRBJ2-7; 11 bases align to TRBD1. After removal of 3 bases from V and 7 bases from J, the junction contained 5 bases not matched to a gene. This CDR3 region has 14 residues. The germline V gene encodes CDR1 SGHAT and CDR2 FQNNGV. CDR3: CASSLRTGGYEQYF. The CDR3 DNA reads as TGTGCCAGCAGCTTGCGGACAGGGGGCTATGAGCAGTACTTC. The full variable domain, rest sourced from reference TRBV11-2 and TRBJ2-7, is EAGVAQSPRYKIIEKRQSVAFWCNPISGHATLYWYQQILGQGPKLLIQFQNNGVVDDSQLPKDRFSAERLKGVDSTLKIQPAKLEDSAVYLCASSLRTGGYEQYFGPGTRLTVT.

This clonotype was detected a few times. This chain connects TRBV4-3 to TRBJ1-1; D gene uncertain. Germline-derived CDR1 and CDR2 are LGHNA and YSLEER. This CDR3 is 14 amino acids long. Trimming took off 1 base at V and 0 bases at J, with 6 bases between the two ends. CDR3 in DNA: TGCGCCAGCAGCCAAGGAGACCTGAACACTGAAGCTTTCTTT. Its translation is CASSQGDLNTEAFF.

This clonotype was counted at least ten times. The chain combines TRBV4-2 with TRBJ1-1; D is undetermined. Germline V CDR1 and CDR2: LGHNA, YNFKEQ. Trimming shortened V by 0 bases and J by 1 base, and 12 bases separated the two germline ends. The CDR3 spans 16 residues. The CDR3 DNA reads as TGTGCCAGCAGCCAAGATCCCCCCGGTGGGAACACTGAAGCTTTCTTT. This codes for CASSQDPPGGNTEAFF.